Listed below are T cell receptor beta chains from one sample, sequenced in a study of control samples from healthy donors and cancer patients. Generated by immunoSEQ multiplex PCR, the TCRdb table keeps only in-frame clones and is missing some. The sample carries 150,000 to 200,000 clones, around 90% recorded once. Sequencing was performed on blood. These receptors came from a woman in her thirties in good health. The CDR3 runs from the conserved cysteine through the conserved F or W. D genes are given only for firm matches. Where a row states a size, it is once, few, many or the class of an expanded clone; other rows omit it.

v_gene: TRBV24-1
abundance: .
j_gene: TRBJ2-2
d_gene: .
len: 13
CDR3nt: TGTGCCACCAGTGATACGGGGACCGGGGAGCTGTTTTTT
CDR3aa: CATSDTGTGELFF

v_gene: TRBV24-1
abundance: once
j_gene: TRBJ2-1
d_gene: .
len: 16
CDR3nt: TGTGCCACCAGTAGTCTGGGGGCGGGAGTGGGCAATGAGCAGTTCTTC
CDR3aa: CATSSLGAGVGNEQFF

v_gene: TRBV27
abundance: few
j_gene: TRBJ2-5
d_gene: TRBD1
len: 14
CDR3nt: TGTGCCAGCAGATGGACAGGGCTTACGGAGACCCAGTACTTC
CDR3aa: CASRWTGLTETQYF

v_gene: TRBV6-5
abundance: .
j_gene: TRBJ1-3
d_gene: TRBD1
len: 15
CDR3nt: TGTGCCAGCAGCCCCGGGGCAGGGGGCGGGGACACCATATATTTT
CDR3aa: CASSPGAGGGDTIYF

v_gene: TRBV7-2
abundance: .
j_gene: TRBJ2-7
d_gene: TRBD2
len: 15
CDR3nt: TGTGCCAGCAGCCTACTAGGACTAGAGACCTCAGAGCAGTACTTC
CDR3aa: CASSLLGLETSEQYF

v_gene: TRBV27
abundance: .
j_gene: TRBJ2-4
d_gene: TRBD1
len: 16
CDR3nt: TGTGCCAGAACCGGGACAGGGGGCGTAGCCAAAAACATTCAGTACTTC
CDR3aa: CARTGTGGVAKNIQYF

v_gene: TRBV5-4
abundance: once
j_gene: TRBJ2-1
d_gene: .
len: 15
CDR3nt: TGTGCCAGCAGCCGGGACTCGACCCACTACAATGAGCAGTTCTTC
CDR3aa: CASSRDSTHYNEQFF

v_gene: TRBV6-5
abundance: .
j_gene: TRBJ1-2
d_gene: .
len: 15
CDR3nt: TGTGCCAGCAGTTCCCCTCGACGGGGCAACTATGGCTACACCTTC
CDR3aa: CASSSPRRGNYGYTF

v_gene: TRBV12-3/TRBV12-4
abundance: few
j_gene: TRBJ1-5
d_gene: .
len: 13
CDR3nt: TGTGCCAGCCGCTCGGGGCAAGGTCAGCCCCAGCATTTT
CDR3aa: CASRSGQGQPQHF

v_gene: TRBV5-1
abundance: .
j_gene: TRBJ2-1
d_gene: TRBD1
len: 14
CDR3nt: TGCGCCAGCGGAACCGGGACAGGCTACAATGAGCAGTTCTTC
CDR3aa: CASGTGTGYNEQFF

v_gene: TRBV2
abundance: .
j_gene: TRBJ2-7
d_gene: .
len: 15
CDR3nt: TGTGCCAGCGGTACCGAATCCGGATTATACTACGAGCAGTACTTC
CDR3aa: CASGTESGLYYEQYF

v_gene: TRBV5-1
abundance: few
j_gene: TRBJ1-5
d_gene: .
len: 13
CDR3nt: TGCGCCAGCAGCTCCACACCGGAGGGGCCCCAGCATTTT
CDR3aa: CASSSTPEGPQHF

v_gene: TRBV7-9
abundance: .
j_gene: TRBJ2-2
d_gene: .
len: 15
CDR3nt: TGTGCCAGCAGCTTAGAAGTCGGGGGGCCCGGGGAGCTGTTTTTT
CDR3aa: CASSLEVGGPGELFF

v_gene: TRBV10-3
abundance: .
j_gene: TRBJ1-5
d_gene: .
len: 16
CDR3nt: TGTGCCATCAGTGAGTTGGGGGGGTCTACCAATCAGCCCCAGCATTTT
CDR3aa: CAISELGGSTNQPQHF

v_gene: TRBV7-9
abundance: .
j_gene: TRBJ2-3
d_gene: .
len: 19
CDR3nt: TGTGCCAGCAGCTTAGTTCCAAGCGGGACATTCGGTTTTACAGATACGCAGTATTTT
CDR3aa: CASSLVPSGTFGFTDTQYF

v_gene: TRBV5-1
abundance: .
j_gene: TRBJ1-2
d_gene: .
len: 13
CDR3nt: TGCGCCAGCAGCTTGGCCCCTCAATATGGCTACACCTTC
CDR3aa: CASSLAPQYGYTF

v_gene: TRBV6-5
abundance: .
j_gene: TRBJ2-7
d_gene: TRBD2
len: 15
CDR3nt: TGTGCCAGCAGTCCACTAGCGGGGGCCTACTACGAGCAGTACTTC
CDR3aa: CASSPLAGAYYEQYF

v_gene: TRBV27
abundance: .
j_gene: TRBJ1-2
d_gene: .
len: 16
CDR3nt: TGTGCCAGCACTAACCCCCGGGGGTTTCGTATCTATGGCTACACCTTC
CDR3aa: CASTNPRGFRIYGYTF

v_gene: TRBV7-9
abundance: .
j_gene: TRBJ2-2
d_gene: TRBD2
len: 16
CDR3nt: TGTGCCAGCAGCTCCCCTAGCGGGAAGGGAGCCGGGGAGCTGTTTTTT
CDR3aa: CASSSPSGKGAGELFF

v_gene: TRBV30
abundance: .
j_gene: TRBJ1-1
d_gene: .
len: 14
CDR3nt: TGTGCCTGGAGTGTAAGCAGGGCGATTACTGAAGCTTTCTTT
CDR3aa: CAWSVSRAITEAFF

v_gene: TRBV7-6
abundance: .
j_gene: TRBJ1-2
d_gene: TRBD1
len: 15
CDR3nt: TGTGCCAGCAGTAACTCGGGACAGGGGGCATCTGGCTACACCTTC
CDR3aa: CASSNSGQGASGYTF

v_gene: TRBV7-2
abundance: once
j_gene: TRBJ2-7
d_gene: .
len: 15
CDR3nt: TGTGCCAGCAGCTTAGACGGAGCCGGCTCCTACGAGCAGTACTTC
CDR3aa: CASSLDGAGSYEQYF

v_gene: TRBV4-2
abundance: few
j_gene: TRBJ1-6
d_gene: .
len: 14
CDR3nt: TGTGCCAGCAGCGGGGATACCTATAATTCACCCCTCCACTTT
CDR3aa: CASSGDTYNSPLHF

v_gene: TRBV6-5
abundance: .
j_gene: TRBJ2-1
d_gene: TRBD2
len: 14
CDR3nt: TGTGCCAGCAGTTCAGGAGCGGGAGACAATGAGCAGTTCTTC
CDR3aa: CASSSGAGDNEQFF

v_gene: TRBV9
abundance: .
j_gene: TRBJ1-3
d_gene: .
len: 12
CDR3nt: TGTGCCAGCAGCGCGGCACGAAACACCATATATTTT
CDR3aa: CASSAARNTIYF

v_gene: TRBV5-1
abundance: .
j_gene: TRBJ2-1
d_gene: .
len: 12
CDR3nt: TGCGCCAGCAGCTTACAGGGTAGGGAGCAGTTCTTC
CDR3aa: CASSLQGREQFF

v_gene: TRBV7-2
abundance: .
j_gene: TRBJ1-5
d_gene: .
len: 14
CDR3nt: TGTGCCAGCAGCTTAGGGCCGAGCAATCAGCCCCAGCATTTT
CDR3aa: CASSLGPSNQPQHF

v_gene: TRBV9
abundance: .
j_gene: TRBJ2-5
d_gene: .
len: 13
CDR3nt: TGTGCCAGCAGCGTGACTCCCTCGGAGACCCAGTACTTC
CDR3aa: CASSVTPSETQYF

v_gene: TRBV19
abundance: .
j_gene: TRBJ1-1
d_gene: .
len: 15
CDR3nt: TGTGCCAGTAAGGGGTCGGACAGCATGAACACTGAAGCTTTCTTT
CDR3aa: CASKGSDSMNTEAFF

v_gene: TRBV12-3/TRBV12-4
abundance: .
j_gene: TRBJ2-1
d_gene: .
len: 10
CDR3nt: TGTGCCAGCGCCTGGAGGGAGCAGTTCTTC
CDR3aa: CASAWREQFF

v_gene: TRBV6-5
abundance: .
j_gene: TRBJ2-2
d_gene: .
len: 14
CDR3nt: TGTGCCAGCAGCAAAATGAAGAACACCGGGGAGCTGTTTTTT
CDR3aa: CASSKMKNTGELFF

v_gene: TRBV28
abundance: .
j_gene: TRBJ2-1
d_gene: .
len: 15
CDR3nt: TGTGCCAGCAGCCTGGGGGGTTACTCCTACAATGAGCAGTTCTTC
CDR3aa: CASSLGGYSYNEQFF

v_gene: TRBV20-1
abundance: many
j_gene: TRBJ2-5
d_gene: .
len: 14
CDR3nt: TGCAGTGCTAGTATGGGACCCGGCCAAGAGACCCAGTACTTC
CDR3aa: CSASMGPGQETQYF

v_gene: TRBV2
abundance: few
j_gene: TRBJ1-6
d_gene: TRBD1
len: 17
CDR3nt: TGTGCCAGCACCCTAGACAGGGGGAGCTCCTATAATTCACCCCTCCACTTT
CDR3aa: CASTLDRGSSYNSPLHF

v_gene: TRBV5-1
abundance: .
j_gene: TRBJ2-7
d_gene: .
len: 15
CDR3nt: TGCGCCAGCAGCTCCACCCCGACTGCTACCTACGAGCAGTACTTC
CDR3aa: CASSSTPTATYEQYF

v_gene: TRBV19
abundance: .
j_gene: TRBJ2-1
d_gene: TRBD2
len: 16
CDR3nt: TGTGCCAGTAGTATGCCGACTAGCGGGAGACGCGATGAGCAGTTCTTC
CDR3aa: CASSMPTSGRRDEQFF

v_gene: TRBV5-1
abundance: .
j_gene: TRBJ1-3
d_gene: .
len: 14
CDR3nt: TGCGCCAGCAGCCCTGCGGGCACTGGAAACACCATATATTTT
CDR3aa: CASSPAGTGNTIYF

v_gene: TRBV15
abundance: .
j_gene: TRBJ2-1
d_gene: .
len: 16
CDR3nt: TGTGCCACCAGCAGAGATCTGTCACAGGGGAGGAATGAGCAGTTCTTC
CDR3aa: CATSRDLSQGRNEQFF

v_gene: TRBV10-1
abundance: .
j_gene: TRBJ1-1
d_gene: .
len: 13
CDR3nt: TGCGCCAGCAGTGGGGGGATGAACACTGAAGCTTTCTTT
CDR3aa: CASSGGMNTEAFF

v_gene: TRBV29-1
abundance: .
j_gene: TRBJ2-7
d_gene: .
len: 13
CDR3nt: TGCAGCGTTGTCCAGACCGCTGCTGGGGAGCAGTACTTC
CDR3aa: CSVVQTAAGEQYF

v_gene: TRBV19
abundance: .
j_gene: TRBJ2-6
d_gene: .
len: 15
CDR3nt: TGTGCCAGTAGTATTTCAGGGGCTGGGGCCAACGTCCTGACTTTC
CDR3aa: CASSISGAGANVLTF

v_gene: TRBV9
abundance: .
j_gene: TRBJ2-2
d_gene: .
len: 17
CDR3nt: TGTGCCAGCAGCAGGCTCCAGTGGCCAGAGGGTACCGGGGAGCTGTTTTTT
CDR3aa: CASSRLQWPEGTGELFF

v_gene: TRBV5-1
abundance: .
j_gene: TRBJ2-1
d_gene: .
len: 16
CDR3nt: TGCGCCAGCAGCTTTCAATCGACAGGGAGGTTTAATGAGCAGTTCTTC
CDR3aa: CASSFQSTGRFNEQFF

v_gene: TRBV10-3
abundance: .
j_gene: TRBJ2-1
d_gene: TRBD2
len: 13
CDR3nt: TGTGCCATCAGTGAGAGGGAGGGCAATGAGCAGTTCTTC
CDR3aa: CAISEREGNEQFF

v_gene: TRBV2
abundance: .
j_gene: TRBJ1-2
d_gene: .
len: 14
CDR3nt: TGTGCCAGCAGGCAGCCAGGAGAATACTATGGCTACACCTTC
CDR3aa: CASRQPGEYYGYTF

v_gene: TRBV28
abundance: once
j_gene: TRBJ1-6
d_gene: TRBD1
len: 15
CDR3nt: TGTGCCAGCAGTTCCCCCGGGACAGGGTATTCACCCCTCCACTTT
CDR3aa: CASSSPGTGYSPLHF

v_gene: TRBV27
abundance: .
j_gene: TRBJ1-1
d_gene: .
len: 13
CDR3nt: TGTGCCAGCAGTTTGTCGGGGTTCACTGAAGCTTTCTTT
CDR3aa: CASSLSGFTEAFF

v_gene: TRBV3-1/TRBV3-2
abundance: few
j_gene: TRBJ2-1
d_gene: TRBD2
len: 14
CDR3nt: TGTGCCAGCAGCCCAGGGAGGGGAGGGACCGAGCAGTTCTTC
CDR3aa: CASSPGRGGTEQFF

v_gene: TRBV27
abundance: .
j_gene: TRBJ2-1
d_gene: .
len: 17
CDR3nt: TGTGCCAGCAGTTATTCCCTCAGGAATTACAAAGACAATGAGCAGTTCTTC
CDR3aa: CASSYSLRNYKDNEQFF